Each of the 14 T cell receptor beta chains below was sequenced from the same sample in a study of T cells expressing NK-cell markers. From the 5' RACE reads, TCRdb lists one entry per CDR3 protein and no DNA. The sample data list 350,000 to 500,000 distinct CDR3 sequences. The sequenced sample was blood T cells: a sorted CD56 or NKG2C T cell subset, CD4+ or CD8+ T cells, or bulk PBMC T cells (not recorded which). The receptors were sampled from a woman aged 18 to 75 in good health.

The chain carries TRBV7-6 and TRBJ2-3. CDR1 and CDR2 from the germline V gene are SGHVS and FNYEAQ. The length of the CDR3 is 14 residues. The CDR3 sequence is CASSLTILTDTQYF.

The chain links TRBV6-6 to TRBJ2-7; TCRdb indicates TRBD1, and absent DNA this call remains unverified. Germline CDR1 and CDR2: MNHNY and SVGAGI (reference sequence). The CDR3 is made up of 13 amino acids. This chain's CDR3 is CASSYQGEGEQYF.

The chain combines TRBV18 with TRBJ2-1; there is no DNA to check the TCRdb D call of TRBD2. The CDR3 sequence is 13 residues long. Per germline, CDR1 KGHSH and CDR2 LQKENI. The CDR3 is CASSRGLADEQFF.

The rearrangement joins TRBV7-2 to TRBJ1-2; TCRdb's D call, TRBD1, is unchecked because there is no DNA. CDR1 SGHTA and CDR2 FQGNSA come from the germline V gene. The CDR3 runs to 14 residues. The CDR3 sequence: CASSFPPTVYGYTF.

The rearrangement uses TRBV5-1 and TRBJ2-5. The CDR3 sequence is 15 residues long. CDR1 is SGHRS, CDR2 YFSETQ, per germline. The CDR3 loop is CASSLGWVTQETQYF.

V and J are TRBV18 and TRBJ2-1. Germline-derived CDR1 and CDR2 are KGHSH and LQKENI. The length of the CDR3 is 15 residues. Here the CDR3 reads CASSPSPNSYNEQFF.

The V call is TRBV3-1, the J call TRBJ1-2; TCRdb's D call, TRBD1, is unchecked because there is no DNA. CDR3 length equals 14 residues. Germline assignment: CDR1 LGHDT and CDR2 YNNKEL (reference sequence). The CDR3 protein is CASSHRRGGYGYTF. The full variable domain, completed using reference TRBV3-1 and TRBJ1-2, is DTAVSQTPKYLVTQMGNDKSIKCEQNLGHDTMYWYKQDSKKFLKIMFSYNNKELIINETVPNRFSPKSPDKAHLNLHINSLELGDSAVYFCASSHRRGGYGYTFGSGTRLTVV.

The V gene is TRBV7-2, the J gene TRBJ2-2; the D gene TCRdb calls, TRBD2, cannot be checked with no DNA. The CDR3 extends over 15 amino acids. In germline, CDR1 is SGHTA, CDR2 FQGNSA. The CDR3 loop reads CASSLAGPRAGELFF.

V is TRBV5-1 and J is TRBJ1-1. The V gene's germline CDR1 is SGHRS and CDR2 YFSETQ. CDR3 length equals 13 residues. This CDR3 reads CASSRPEGTEAFF.

V usage is TRBV12-3 or TRBV12-4 and J usage is TRBJ1-2. This CDR3 spans 13 amino acids. CDR3 in amino acids: CASSLLEGSGYTF.

The gene calls are TRBV20-1 and TRBJ1-3. The CDR3 runs 11 residues. CDR1 is DFQATT and CDR2 is SNEGSKA in the germline V gene (reference sequence). The CDR3 sequence: CSAPATNTIYF.

The genes are TRBV19 and TRBJ2-1; TCRdb picks TRBD1, but there is no DNA to check that call. CDR3 length equals 17 residues. Germline V CDR1 and CDR2: LNHDA, SQIVND (reference sequence). CDR3 amino acids: CASRGSGIKGSYNEQFF.

The chain links TRBV20-1 to TRBJ1-1; the TRBD1 assignment by TCRdb is unverifiable without DNA. CDR3 length equals 13 residues. In germline, CDR1 is DFQATT, CDR2 SNEGSKA (reference sequence). This chain's CDR3 is CSAFAPSITEAFF.

V usage is TRBV6-1 and J usage is TRBJ2-4; TCRdb returns TRBD1, unconfirmable since there is no DNA. The germline CDR1 and CDR2 sequences are MNHNS and SASEGT. The CDR3 consists of 16 residues. CDR3 residues: CASSAQLGGSKNIQYF.